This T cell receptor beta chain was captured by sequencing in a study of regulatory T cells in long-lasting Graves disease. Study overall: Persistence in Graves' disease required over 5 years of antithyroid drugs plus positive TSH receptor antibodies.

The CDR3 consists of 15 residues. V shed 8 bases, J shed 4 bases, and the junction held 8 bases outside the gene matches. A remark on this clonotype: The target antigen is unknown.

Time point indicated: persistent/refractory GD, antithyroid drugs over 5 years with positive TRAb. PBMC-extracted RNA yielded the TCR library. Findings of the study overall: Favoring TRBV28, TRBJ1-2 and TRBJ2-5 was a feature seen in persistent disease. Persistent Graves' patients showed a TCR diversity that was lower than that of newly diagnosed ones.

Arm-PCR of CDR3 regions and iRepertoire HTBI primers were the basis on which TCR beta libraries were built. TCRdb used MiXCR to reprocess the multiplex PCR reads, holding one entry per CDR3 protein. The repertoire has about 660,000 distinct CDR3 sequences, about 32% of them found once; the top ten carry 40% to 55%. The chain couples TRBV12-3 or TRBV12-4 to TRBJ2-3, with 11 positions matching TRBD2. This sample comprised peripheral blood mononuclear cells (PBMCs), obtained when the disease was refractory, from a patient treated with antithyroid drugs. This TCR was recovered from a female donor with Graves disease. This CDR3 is CASAILAGGPDTQYF. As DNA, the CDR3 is TGTGCCAGCGCAATATTAGCGGGAGGGCCAGATACGCAGTATTTT.